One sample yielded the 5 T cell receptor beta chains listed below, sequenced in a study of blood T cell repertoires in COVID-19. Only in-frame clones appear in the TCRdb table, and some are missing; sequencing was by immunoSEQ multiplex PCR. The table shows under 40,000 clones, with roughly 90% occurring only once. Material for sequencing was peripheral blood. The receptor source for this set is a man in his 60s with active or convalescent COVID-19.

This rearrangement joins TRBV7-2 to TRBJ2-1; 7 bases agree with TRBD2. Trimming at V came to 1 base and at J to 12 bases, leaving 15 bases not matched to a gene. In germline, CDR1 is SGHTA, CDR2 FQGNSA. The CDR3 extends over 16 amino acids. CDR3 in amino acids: CASSLDIPGEGRTQFF. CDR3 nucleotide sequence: TGTGCCAGCAGCTTAGACATACCCGGGGAGGGCCGAACGCAGTTCTTC.

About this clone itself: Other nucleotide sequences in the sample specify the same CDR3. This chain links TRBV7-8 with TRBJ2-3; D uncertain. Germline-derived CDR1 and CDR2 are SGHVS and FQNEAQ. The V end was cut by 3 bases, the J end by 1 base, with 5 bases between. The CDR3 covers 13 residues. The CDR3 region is CASSFSGTDTQYF. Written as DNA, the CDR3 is TGTGCCAGCAGCTTTTCCGGCACAGATACGCAGTATTTT.

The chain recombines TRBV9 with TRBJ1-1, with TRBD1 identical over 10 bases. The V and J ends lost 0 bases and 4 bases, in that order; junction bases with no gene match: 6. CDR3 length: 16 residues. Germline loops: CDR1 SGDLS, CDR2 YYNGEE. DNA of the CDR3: TGTGCCAGCAGCGTAGGGACAGGGGGTGAGGGCACTGAAGCTTTCTTT. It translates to CASSVGTGGEGTEAFF.

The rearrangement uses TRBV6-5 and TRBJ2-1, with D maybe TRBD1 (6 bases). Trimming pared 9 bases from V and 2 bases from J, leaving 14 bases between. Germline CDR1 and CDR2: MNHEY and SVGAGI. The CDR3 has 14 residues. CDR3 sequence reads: CASTQGYPYNEQFF. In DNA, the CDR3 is TGTGCCAGTACTCAGGGGTACCCCTACAATGAGCAGTTCTTC.

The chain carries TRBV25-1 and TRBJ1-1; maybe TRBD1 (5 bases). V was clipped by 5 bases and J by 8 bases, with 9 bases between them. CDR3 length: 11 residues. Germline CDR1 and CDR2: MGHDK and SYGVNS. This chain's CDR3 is CASSPGIEAFF. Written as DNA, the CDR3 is TGTGCCAGCAGTCCAGGGATAGAAGCTTTCTTT.